This entry is about one T cell receptor (beta chain). Its binding antigen is unknown. One end of the junction varies from germline; a read error may be responsible. Each collaborating institution followed its own protocols to collect whole blood in K2EDTA tubes. For TCRbeta analysis, collaborators shipped samples as frozen whole blood, isolated PBMCs, or DNA extracted from either of those sample types. TCRbeta CDR3 regions were amplified from genomic DNA by means of the immunoSEQ Assay, a bias-controlled multiplex PCR. From the authors' description of their analysis: The number of nucleated cells in each sample was estimated from the amplification of reference gene primers within the assay. To quantify the absolute abundance of each unique TCRbeta CDR3 rearrangement, sequence reads were collapsed and filtered. For each sample, productive Simpson clonality was calculated as the square root of Simpson's diversity index across productive rearrangements. TCRdb holds this immuneACCESS table with in-frame rearrangements only. Some clones are missing; in checked studies, unresolved V genes explain under half, and the rest has no known cause. V and J calls and clone size follow that table, whereas D and trimming were derived from the DNA. The table for this sample lists over 95,000 clones; 79% of them were counted only once. The ten largest make up 15% to 20% of the sample.

This specimen comes from a study of blood T cell repertoires in COVID-19 (dated by TCRdb to about 2020). Broadly, across the study: Collaborator samples came from the United States, Italy and Spain and covered acute and convalescent phases of COVID-19. Subjects who had been exposed to COVID-19, were actively infected with it, or had recovered from it provided the deeply sampled blood TCRbeta repertoires that made up the dataset. Nearly every sample came with metadata listing a de-identified subject ID, COVID-19 status, age in years and sex. The prospective study material was composed of cDNA or gDNA derived from T cells, B-cell-depleted T cells, or PBMCs. The repertoires were released in a freely available public database meant as a resource for research on the immune response to SARS-CoV-2. Where HLA class I and class II types were available, the types were taken from metadata supplied by the sample provider, not from assay-based typing. Samples were obtained from the ongoing ImmuneRACE study (first 160 participants) and from about 1,300 subjects provided by 6 global collaborators. What the research found in general, with its limitations: The quantity of clinical and demographic metadata differed by source and by participant and was supplied without curation.

Reading from cysteine to phenylalanine, the CDR3 counts 14 amino acids. Only the CDR3 DNA stays, 42 bases, in frame from base 1. The germline V gene sets CDR1 to SGHRS and CDR2 to YFSETQ. Sequencing input: peripheral blood. The clonotype comes from an elderly woman with active or convalescent COVID-19. This receptor chain uses TRBV5-1 and TRBJ2-5, with 9 bases aligning to TRBD2. The CDR3 protein: CASSLVLAGETQYF. The nucleotides are TGTGCCAGCAGCTTGGTACTAGCGGGAGAGACCCAGTACTTC. The full variable domain, with segments outside the CDR3 supplied by the reference TRBV5-1 and TRBJ2-5 proteins, appears as KAGVTQTPRYLIKTRGQQVTLSCSPISGHRSVSWYQQTPGQGLQFLFEYFSETQRNKGNFPGRFSGRQFSNSRSEMNVSTLELGDSALYLCASSLVLAGETQYFGPGTRLLVL.